This T cell receptor beta chain stems from a study of Ad26.COV2.S vaccination and SARS-CoV-2 variants. Study-wide background: The authors gave Ad26.COV2.S intramuscularly, either once or twice 56 days apart.

Treatment defined: about 20 received Ad26.COV2.S at low or high dose, single or two shots; 5 received placebo; per-sample allocation not given. Sampling was performed 63 days after the first vaccine or placebo injection. Whole-study results and caveats: Among vaccine recipients, spike-specific TCR breadth exceeded that of placebo recipients.

Profiled with immunoSEQ multiplex PCR; TCRdb holds only in-frame clones, not every one. Altogether some 250,000 clones are present, approximately 90% being singletons, with the ten largest covering approximately 11%. Turning to this clone: What it binds is unknown. Other DNA sequences from this sample encode an identical CDR3 as well.

V was pared by 1 base and J by 3 bases, with 4 bases between. The CDR3 runs to 13 residues. The origin of this receptor is a person aged 18-65 years who received the Ad26.COV2.S COVID-19 vaccine or a placebo. This sample comprised peripheral blood, obtained in a trial of Ad26.COV2.S vaccine versus placebo. The chain links TRBV12-3 or TRBV12-4 to TRBJ2-1; D gene ambiguous. The CDR3 loop is CASSLEVYNEQFF. The DNA for the CDR3 is TGTGCCAGCAGTTTAGAAGTCTACAATGAGCAGTTCTTC.